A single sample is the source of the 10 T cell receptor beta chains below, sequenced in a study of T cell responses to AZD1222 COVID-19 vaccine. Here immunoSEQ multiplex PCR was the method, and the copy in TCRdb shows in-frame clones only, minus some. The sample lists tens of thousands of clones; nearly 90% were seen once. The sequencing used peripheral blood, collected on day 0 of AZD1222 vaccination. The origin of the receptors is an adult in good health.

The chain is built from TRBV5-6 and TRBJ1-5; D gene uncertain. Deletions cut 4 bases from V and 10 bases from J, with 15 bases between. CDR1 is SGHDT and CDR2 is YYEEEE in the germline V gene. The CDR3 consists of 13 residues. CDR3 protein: CASSVGGRLPQHF. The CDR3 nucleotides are TGTGCCAGCAGCGTTGGAGGACGGCTCCCCCAGCATTTT.

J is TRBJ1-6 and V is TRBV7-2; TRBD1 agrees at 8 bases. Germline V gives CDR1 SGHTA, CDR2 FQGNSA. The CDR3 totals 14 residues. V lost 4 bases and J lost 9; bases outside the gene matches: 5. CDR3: CASSSRTGPSPLHF. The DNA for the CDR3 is TGTGCCAGCAGCTCACGGACAGGGCCTTCACCCCTCCACTTT.

Here the CDR3 reads CASKLAGGTYEQYF. The CDR3 DNA sequence: TGCGCCAGCAAACTAGCGGGGGGAACCTACGAGCAGTACTTC. The chain employs TRBV10-2 and TRBJ2-7; the match to TRBD2 covers 12 bases. The CDR3 covers 14 residues. The V segment lost 7 bases and the J segment 2 bases; nucleotides outside the gene matches: 3. CDR1 is WSHSY and CDR2 is SAAADI in the germline V gene.

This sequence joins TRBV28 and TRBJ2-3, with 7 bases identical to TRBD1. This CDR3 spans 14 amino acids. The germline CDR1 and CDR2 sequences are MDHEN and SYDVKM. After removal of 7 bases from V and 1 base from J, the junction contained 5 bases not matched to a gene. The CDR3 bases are TGTGCCAGCACGACCGGGACAGGCACAGATACGCAGTATTTT. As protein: CASTTGTGTDTQYF.

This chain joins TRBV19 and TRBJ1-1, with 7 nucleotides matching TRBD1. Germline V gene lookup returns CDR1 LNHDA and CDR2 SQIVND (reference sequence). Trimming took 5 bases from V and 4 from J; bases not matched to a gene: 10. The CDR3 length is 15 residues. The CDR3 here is CASSPNIDRVTEAFF. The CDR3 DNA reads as TGTGCCAGTAGTCCGAATATAGACAGGGTCACTGAAGCTTTCTTT.

CDR3 amino acids: CASSLISWGYTF. As DNA, the CDR3 is TGTGCCAGCAGCCTTATCTCGTGGGGCTACACCTTC. The J gene is TRBJ1-2, the V gene TRBV28; D remains unclear. The length of the CDR3 is 12 residues. Germline values: CDR1 MDHEN, CDR2 SYDVKM. V gave up 6 bases and J gave up 8 bases, with 13 bases separating them.

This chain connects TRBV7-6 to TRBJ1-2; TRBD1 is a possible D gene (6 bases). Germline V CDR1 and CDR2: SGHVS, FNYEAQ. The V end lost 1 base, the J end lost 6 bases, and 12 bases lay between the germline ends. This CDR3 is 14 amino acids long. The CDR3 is CASSLDPGGNGYTF. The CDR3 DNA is TGTGCCAGCAGCTTAGACCCCGGGGGCAATGGCTACACCTTC.

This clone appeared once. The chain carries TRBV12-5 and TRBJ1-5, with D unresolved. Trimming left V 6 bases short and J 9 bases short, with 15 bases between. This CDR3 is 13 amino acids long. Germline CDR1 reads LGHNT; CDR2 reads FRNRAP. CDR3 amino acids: CASGAELDRPQHF. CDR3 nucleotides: TGTGCTAGTGGCGCAGAGCTGGATCGGCCCCAGCATTTT.

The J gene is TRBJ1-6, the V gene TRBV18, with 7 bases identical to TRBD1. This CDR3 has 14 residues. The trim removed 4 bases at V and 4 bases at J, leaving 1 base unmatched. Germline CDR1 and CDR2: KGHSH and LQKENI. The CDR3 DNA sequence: TGTGCCAGCTCACAGGGACAGTATAATTCACCCCTCCACTTT. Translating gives CASSQGQYNSPLHF.

The CDR3 is CASSQSGTGTDTQYF. The CDR3, as DNA: TGTGCCAGTAGTCAAAGCGGGACGGGCACAGATACGCAGTATTTT. The chain couples TRBV19 to TRBJ2-3; TRBD2 matches 7 bases. The CDR3 covers 15 residues. Germline CDR1 reads LNHDA; CDR2 reads SQIVND (reference sequence). The V and J ends lost 5 bases and 1 base, in that order; junction bases with no gene match: 6.